This T cell receptor beta chain was identified during a study of blood T cell repertoires in COVID-19. Study information: T cells, B-cell-depleted T cells, or PBMCs provided the cDNA or gDNA that served as material.

In the study's own analysis: Estimation of nucleated cell counts relied on the amplification of reference gene primers. Clones were read by immunoSEQ multiplex PCR, and TCRdb kept only the in-frame ones, dropping some. V, J and clone size reflect that table, while D and trimming were determined from the DNA. There are 250,000 to 300,000 clones in the sample; roughly 90% occur only once, and around 12% lies in the top ten. V was cut by 3 bases and J by 4 bases, with 10 bases left in between. The CDR3 is made up of 14 amino acids. Germline V gene data show CDR1 as LNHDA and CDR2 as SQIVND (reference sequence).

The source of this sequence is a woman aged 55-70 years with acute or convalescent COVID-19. Material for sequencing was peripheral blood. The chain has TRBV19 and TRBJ1-5; TRBD1 is a possible D gene (6 bases). For the CDR3, the DNA is TGTGCCAGTAGTATGACCGACAGGAATCAGCCCCAGCATTTT. The encoded protein is CASSMTDRNQPQHF.